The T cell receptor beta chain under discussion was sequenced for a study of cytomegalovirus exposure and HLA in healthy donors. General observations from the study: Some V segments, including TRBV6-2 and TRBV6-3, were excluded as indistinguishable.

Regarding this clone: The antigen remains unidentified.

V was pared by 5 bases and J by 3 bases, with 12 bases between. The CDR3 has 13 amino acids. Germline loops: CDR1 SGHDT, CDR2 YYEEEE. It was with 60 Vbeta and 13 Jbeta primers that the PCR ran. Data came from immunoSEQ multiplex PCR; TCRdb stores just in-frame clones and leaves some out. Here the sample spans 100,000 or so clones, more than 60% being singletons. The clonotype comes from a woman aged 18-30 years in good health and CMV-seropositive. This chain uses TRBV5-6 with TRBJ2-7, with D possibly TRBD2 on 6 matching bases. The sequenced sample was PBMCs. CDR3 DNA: TGTGCCAGCAGGCCATGGGGAGGCTACGAGCAGTACTTC. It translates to CASRPWGGYEQYF.